This TCR beta chain was found in a study of a mutant IDH1 vaccine in newly diagnosed glioma. Noted time point: baseline, week 1 (first vaccination visit). The treatment was: pre-vaccination baseline after standard-of-care therapy. Germline V gene lookup returns CDR1 MGHRA and CDR2 YSYEKL. V shed 3 bases, J shed 2 bases, and the junction held 9 bases outside the gene matches. This CDR3 spans 17 amino acids. Only in-frame clones appear in the TCRdb table, and some are missing; sequencing was by immunoSEQ multiplex PCR. Of tens of thousands of clones detected, 91% appear once; the ten largest clones hold roughly 2.7%.

This material consisted of PBMCs, taken from a glioma patient treated with radiotherapy, temozolomide or both. This clonotype was obtained from a man in his fifties with glioma. This sequence joins TRBV4-1 and TRBJ2-5; TRBD1 matches at 10 bases. CDR3 in DNA: TGCGCCAGCAGCCAGGGGCTTCGGACAGGGGGGCAAGAGACCCAGTACTTC. The encoded protein is CASSQGLRTGGQETQYF.